Below, one T cell receptor (beta chain) is given with its context. Its specificity is unknown. J lost 7 bases, V lost 3 bases, and 9 bases had no gene match. CDR1 and CDR2 (germline): SGHRS, YFSETQ. The CDR3 totals 15 residues. These data originate in a study of shared clonotypes between healthy human individuals. Broader study findings: Generation probability values for non-shared clonotypes were lower than those for clonotypes shared by all four donors.

The table came from immunoSEQ multiplex PCR; TCRdb's copy has only in-frame clones and leaves some out. This table holds about 1 million clones, roughly 80% found once. Naive CD45RA+ and memory CD45RA-negative subsets were split from CD4+ cells. The rearrangement joins TRBV5-1 to TRBJ1-4, with 7 nucleotides matching TRBD1. This sequence originates from a man younger than 35 in good health. Sequences were obtained from memory CD4+ T cells sorted from blood. The subset denotes: CD45RA-negative fraction. Here the CDR3 DNA reads TGCGCCAGCAGCTCCCGGACAGGTGGGGGTGAAAAACTGTTTTTT. It encodes CASSSRTGGGEKLFF. The variable domain in full, completed from reference TRBV5-1 and TRBJ1-4, reads KAGVTQTPRYLIKTRGQQVTLSCSPISGHRSVSWYQQTPGQGLQFLFEYFSETQRNKGNFPGRFSGRQFSNSRSEMNVSTLELGDSALYLCASSSRTGGGEKLFFGSGTQLSVL.